Below, 14 T cell receptor beta chains from the same sample are listed, as sequenced in a study of T cell repertoires in cytomegalovirus infection. TCRdb re-analysed the reads in MiXCR, keeping a single row per CDR3 protein. The data hold approximately 500,000 distinct CDR3 sequences, with roughly 29% observed a single time. The sequencing input was PBMCs. These receptors were obtained from a human donor in good health (CMV status not recorded). Some clones in this sample may be carry-over from other donors' samples.

This clonotype was detected only a few times. V gene TRBV10-3 combines with J gene TRBJ2-3, with 10 positions matching TRBD1. Germline V gene data show CDR1 as ENHRY and CDR2 as SYGVKD. V trimming: 8 bases; J trimming: 5 bases; junction bases outside the gene matches: 4. The CDR3 is 13 residues long. CDR3 sequence reads: CAIGTGEGDTQYF. The CDR3, as DNA: TGTGCCATCGGGACAGGGGAAGGAGATACGCAGTATTTT.

This clonotype was observed a few times. The rearrangement uses TRBV12-3 or TRBV12-4 and TRBJ1-5, with 7 bases identical to TRBD1. V lost 5 bases to trimming and J lost 2 bases; unmatched junction nucleotides: 9. The CDR3 length is 16 residues. The chain's CDR3 is CASSPRQGLGNQPQHF. CDR3 sequence (DNA): TGTGCCAGCAGTCCTAGACAGGGCTTAGGCAATCAGCCCCAGCATTTT.

This clonotype was observed a handful of times. This chain joins TRBV19 and TRBJ1-5, with 7 bases matching TRBD1. Germline lookup yields CDR1 LNHDA and CDR2 SQIVND (reference sequence). The CDR3 runs to 13 residues. V shed 4 bases, J shed 5 bases, and the junction held 2 bases outside the gene matches. The CDR3, as DNA: TGTGCCAGTAGTAACACAGGGGATCAGCCCCAGCATTTT. Encoded protein: CASSNTGDQPQHF.

The CDR3 coding sequence is TGTGCCAGCTCACCAACGTCGACTAGGGTAGTCGGCACAGATACGCAGTATTTT. This sequence encodes CASSPTSTRVVGTDTQYF. The chain carries TRBV18 and TRBJ2-3; D might be TRBD2 (6 bases). Per the germline V gene, CDR1 is KGHSH and CDR2 is LQKENI. The CDR3 is made up of 18 amino acids. V was cut by 2 bases and J by 1 base, with 19 bases left in between.

This clonotype was picked up a small number of times. The chain links TRBV11-3 to TRBJ2-3, with unresolved D. The length of the CDR3 is 18 residues. Trimming took 0 bases from V and 2 from J, leaving 18 bases between them. The germline V gene has CDR1 SGHNT and CDR2 YENEEA. For the CDR3, the DNA is TGTGCCAGCAGCTTAGATGGTGCACCACTAACACCCACAGATACGCAGTATTTT. Translation: CASSLDGAPLTPTDTQYF.

This clonotype occurred a few times. The V gene is TRBV3-1, the J gene TRBJ2-5, with 7 bases aligning to TRBD1. This CDR3 has 14 amino acids. V shed 4 bases and J 2 bases; nucleotides not matched to a gene: 4. The germline V gene encodes CDR1 LGHDT and CDR2 YNNKEL (reference sequence). The CDR3 here is CASSPPGQQETQYF. As DNA, the CDR3 is TGTGCCAGCAGCCCGCCGGGACAGCAAGAGACCCAGTACTTC.

The gene calls are TRBV18 and TRBJ2-7, with a weak D call TRBD2 (7 bases). Between the trimmed V and J ends, which lost 3 bases and 0 bases, there was a span of 15 bases. Germline V gene data show CDR1 as KGHSH and CDR2 as LQKENI. The CDR3 contains 16 residues. The CDR3 protein is CASSPPGGRASYEQYF. The CDR3 DNA reads TGTGCCAGCTCACCCCCGGGGGGCAGGGCCTCCTACGAGCAGTACTTC.

This clonotype has ten or more counts. The chain couples TRBV7-2 to TRBJ1-2; D is possibly TRBD1 (6 bases). The V end lost 1 base, the J end lost 4 bases, and 13 bases lay between the germline ends. The CDR3 runs to 15 residues. Germline V lookup: CDR1 SGHTA, CDR2 FQGNSA. This CDR3 reads CASSLGGRGLYGYTF. The CDR3 nucleotides read TGTGCCAGCAGCTTAGGGGGGCGGGGGCTCTATGGCTACACCTTC.

The chain couples TRBV29-1 to TRBJ1-5; D remains ambiguous. This CDR3 is 14 amino acids long. V dropped 4 bases and J dropped 0 bases, with 10 bases sitting between them. Germline-derived CDR1 and CDR2 are SQVTM and ANQGSEA. In DNA form, the CDR3 reads TGCAGCGTTGTTGGAAGGAATAGCAATCAGCCCCAGCATTTT. As protein: CSVVGRNSNQPQHF.

The count of this clonotype is one. This chain connects TRBV6-2 or TRBV6-3 to TRBJ2-7, with D hard to call. The V gene lost 7 bases and the J gene lost 0 bases, with 16 bases spanning the gap. The CDR3 contains 15 residues. Germline V gives CDR1 MNHEY, CDR2 SVGEGT. The CDR3 sequence: CASTSRVQNSYEQYV. In DNA form, the CDR3 reads TGTGCCAGCACCTCACGGGTCCAAAACTCCTACGAGCAGTACGTC.

Ten or more counts support this clonotype. This chain uses TRBV7-6 with TRBJ2-5; 9 bases match TRBD1. The trim removed 5 bases at V and 1 base at J, leaving 5 bases unmatched. The CDR3 runs 15 residues. Germline-derived CDR1 and CDR2 are SGHVS and FNYEAQ. The CDR3 DNA sequence: TGTGCCAGCAGCCCAGGGACAGGGATCCAAGAGACCCAGTACTTC. As protein: CASSPGTGIQETQYF.

This clonotype was observed a handful of times. This chain uses TRBV7-9 with TRBJ2-7; 7 positions match TRBD2. CDR3 length: 13 residues. Germline V gives CDR1 SEHNR, CDR2 FQNEAQ (reference sequence). V shed 7 bases and J 6 bases; nucleotides not matched to a gene: 9. The CDR3 spells CASTPWTGGEQYF. DNA for the CDR3: TGTGCCAGCACCCCCTGGACGGGAGGCGAGCAGTACTTC.

The chain joins TRBV7-2 to TRBJ2-1; the D gene is possibly TRBD1 (6 bases). V was cut by 7 bases and J by 7 bases, with 17 bases left in between. Germline loops: CDR1 SGHTA, CDR2 FQGNSA. The CDR3 has 14 residues. This CDR3 reads CASTPNARGNEQFF. As DNA, the CDR3 is TGTGCCAGCACCCCAAACGCCAGGGGAAATGAGCAGTTCTTC. Full variable domain (outside the CDR3, taken from reference TRBV7-2 and TRBJ2-1): GAGVSQSPSNKVTEKGKDVELRCDPISGHTALYWYRQSLGQGLEFLIYFQGNSAPDKSGLPSDRFSAERTGGSVSTLTIQRTQQEDSAVYLCASTPNARGNEQFFGPGTRLTVL.

This clonotype occurred a few times. The CDR3 sequence: CSARGGSVNTIYF. CDR3 bases: TGCAGCGCCAGAGGGGGGTCCGTCAACACCATATATTTT. The chain combines TRBV29-1 with TRBJ1-3; D is possibly TRBD1 (6 bases). Germline CDR1 and CDR2: SQVTM and ANQGSEA. Trimming cost V 7 bases and J 7 bases, with 17 bases left between them. The CDR3 consists of 13 residues.